One sample yielded the 29 T cell receptor beta chains listed below, sequenced in a study of T cells in Graves' hyperthyroidism and ophthalmopathy. Regions amplified from RNA transcripts were the TCR beta CDR3 regions. Using the HTBI primer set, a first-round RT-PCR was run on the TCR CDR3. Each CDR3 protein is one row after TCRdb ran MiXCR on the multiplex PCR reads. The sample contains over 300,000 distinct CDR3 sequences, about 15% of which appear only once. Sequencing input: blood. The source of these receptors is a woman aged 55-70 years with Graves' hyperthyroidism.

This clonotype has a count of ten or more. The chain recombines TRBV20-1 with TRBJ2-5, with TRBD1 matching over 10 bases. Germline trimming cut 6 bases from V and 5 bases from J; bases unmatched to any gene: 12. In germline, CDR1 is DFQATT, CDR2 SNEGSKA (reference sequence). The CDR3 is 15 residues long. CDR3 DNA: TGCAGTGCACCGGGACAGGGGCTCCTAGGGGAGACCCAGTACTTC. It encodes CSAPGQGLLGETQYF.

This clonotype was observed a few times. A much larger clone is a single base away; this may be a read error. The chain recombines TRBV18 with TRBJ2-3, with D perhaps matching TRBD1 or TRBD2 (5 bases each). This CDR3 comprises 14 residues. Germline V gives CDR1 KGHSH, CDR2 LQKENI. The V and J ends lost 3 bases and 2 bases respectively, with 9 bases between them. The CDR3 region is CASSPSGTTDTQYF. CDR3 in DNA: TGTGCCAGCTCACCTTCGGGGACCACAGATACGCAGTATTTT.

The chain joins TRBV28 to TRBJ1-4; D gene uncertain. Per the germline V gene, CDR1 is MDHEN and CDR2 is SYDVKM. V lost 2 bases, J lost 6 bases, and 13 bases lay in between. The CDR3 has 15 amino acids. The CDR3 DNA is TGTGCCAGCAGTTTAGTACAGTGGCGGGATGAAAAACTGTTTTTT. It specifies CASSLVQWRDEKLFF.

The V and J genes are TRBV6-1 and TRBJ1-6, with D tentatively TRBD1 (6 bases). V was shortened by 5 bases and J by 4 bases, with 9 bases between the two germline ends. Germline assignment: CDR1 MNHNS and CDR2 SASEGT. The length of the CDR3 is 14 residues. The chain's CDR3 is CASSRTEYNSPLHF. As DNA, the CDR3 is TGTGCCAGCAGTCGGACAGAATATAATTCACCCCTCCACTTT.

Many counts were recorded for this clonotype. V and J are TRBV30 and TRBJ1-2; 8 bases line up with TRBD1. The CDR3 is made up of 12 amino acids. CDR1 and CDR2 from the germline V gene are GTSNPN and SVGIG (reference sequence). Trimming took 1 base from V and 6 from J; bases not matched to a gene: 1. The CDR3 loop reads CAWSEDRDGYTF. CDR3 nucleotide sequence: TGTGCCTGGAGTGAGGACAGGGATGGCTACACCTTC.

This clonotype was seen at least ten times. The chain combines TRBV11-3 with TRBJ2-7; 8 bases are a match to TRBD2. The CDR3 is 16 amino acids. The J segment lost 3 bases and the V segment lost 1 base, leaving 8 bases of the junction unmatched. The V gene's germline CDR1 is SGHNT and CDR2 YENEEA. The CDR3 reads CASSLGWTGGVYEQYF. As DNA, the CDR3 is TGTGCCAGCAGCTTAGGGTGGACCGGGGGGGTCTACGAGCAGTACTTC.

This clonotype was seen just once. The rearrangement links TRBV7-9 to TRBJ1-5; D is unresolved. The CDR3 is 13 amino acids. Trimming pared 1 base from V and 6 bases from J, leaving 7 bases between. Germline assignment: CDR1 SEHNR and CDR2 FQNEAQ (reference sequence). For the CDR3, the DNA is TGTGCCAGCAGCTTAGACGGGAGTCAGCCCCAGCATTTT. Residues: CASSLDGSQPQHF.

The table lists this clonotype with many counts. This rearrangement joins TRBV20-1 to TRBJ2-1; 8 bases agree with TRBD2. The V gene's germline CDR1 is DFQATT and CDR2 SNEGSKA (reference sequence). Losses at the gene ends were 5 bases for V and 2 bases for J; bases not matched to a gene: 8. The CDR3 is made up of 15 amino acids. The CDR3 coding sequence is TGCAGTGCTGCTGATAGCGGGAAAGCCTACAATGAGCAGTTCTTC. Amino acids: CSAADSGKAYNEQFF.

V usage is TRBV11-2 and J usage is TRBJ2-3; tentatively, D is TRBD1 (5 bases). The V gene lost 2 bases and the J gene lost 4 bases, with 10 bases spanning the gap. In germline, CDR1 is SGHAT, CDR2 FQNNGV. The CDR3 runs 14 residues. Here the CDR3 reads CASSLIDSSDTQYF. CDR3 nucleotides: TGTGCCAGCAGCTTAATCGACAGCTCAGATACGCAGTATTTT. Variable domain in full (rest from reference TRBV11-2 and TRBJ2-3): EAGVAQSPRYKIIEKRQSVAFWCNPISGHATLYWYQQILGQGPKLLIQFQNNGVVDDSQLPKDRFSAERLKGVDSTLKIQPAKLEDSAVYLCASSLIDSSDTQYFGPGTRLTVL.

This clonotype showed up many times. The rearrangement joins TRBV6-1 to TRBJ1-2; D remains unclear. The CDR3 has 11 residues. Germline V CDR1 and CDR2: MNHNS, SASEGT. Trimming removed 6 bases from V and 8 bases from J, with 10 bases in between. The CDR3 loop reads CASRLNSGYTF. The CDR3 DNA sequence: TGTGCCAGCAGACTTAACTCGGGCTACACCTTC.

This clonotype was detected a few times. The V call is TRBV27, the J call TRBJ2-7, with D perhaps being TRBD1 or TRBD2 (5 bases each). This CDR3 is 13 amino acids long. Germline V lookup: CDR1 MNHEY, CDR2 SMNVEV (reference sequence). Here the CDR3 DNA reads TGTACCATGGGCCGGACACATCCGAGCGGGCAGTACTTC. Protein: CTMGRTHPSGQYF.

V is TRBV11-2 and J is TRBJ1-1, with 9 bases that match TRBD1. With V trimmed by 1 base and J by 6 bases, 9 bases remained unmatched. The CDR3 loop spans 16 amino acids. Germline V CDR1 and CDR2: SGHAT, FQNNGV. CDR3 loop: CASSLVVYRGLSEAFF. CDR3 sequence (DNA): TGTGCCAGCAGCTTAGTTGTGTACAGGGGGCTCTCTGAAGCTTTCTTT.

This clonotype has ten or more counts. The chain uses TRBV7-9 and TRBJ2-5; D unresolved. Germline assignment: CDR1 SEHNR and CDR2 FQNEAQ (reference sequence). V lost 2 bases and J lost 2, with 9 bases in between. This CDR3 is 14 amino acids long. The chain's CDR3 is CASSLYSSQETQYF. The DNA for the CDR3 is TGTGCCAGCAGCTTATACAGCAGTCAAGAGACCCAGTACTTC.

This clonotype was seen ten or more times. The chain links TRBV27 to TRBJ2-1, with a tentative D call TRBD2 (6 bases). V was pared by 5 bases and J by 6 bases, with 26 bases between. CDR3 length: 18 amino acids. CDR1 is MNHEY and CDR2 is SMNVEV in the germline V gene (reference sequence). The CDR3 bases are TGTGCCAGCAGTCGCGACACCCGGTGGATCGGGAGTTTCAATGAGCAGTTCTTC. Translation gives CASSRDTRWIGSFNEQFF.

V is TRBV7-3 and J is TRBJ2-1; D uncertain. The CDR3 contains 13 residues. Looked up from germline, CDR1 is SGHTA and CDR2 is FQGTGA. Trimming took off 1 base at V and 6 bases at J, with 7 bases between the two ends. CDR3 sequence reads: CASSLNRANEQFF. DNA for the CDR3: TGTGCCAGCAGCTTAAACAGAGCCAATGAGCAGTTCTTC.

The chain carries TRBV6-1 and TRBJ2-3; D perhaps matches TRBD1 (5 bases). Trimming left V 5 bases short and J 1 base short, with 13 bases between. This CDR3 is built from 15 residues. CDR1 is MNHNS, CDR2 SASEGT, per germline. The chain's CDR3 is CASSPRARGTDTQYF. The CDR3 DNA reads TGTGCCAGCAGTCCACGGGCCAGGGGCACAGATACGCAGTATTTT.

This clonotype was found many times. This chain connects TRBV20-1 to TRBJ2-3; no clear D gene. Trimming pared 0 bases from V and 6 bases from J, leaving 10 bases between. The CDR3 is 13 residues long. Germline lookup yields CDR1 DFQATT and CDR2 SNEGSKA (reference sequence). In DNA form, the CDR3 reads TGCAGTGCTAGAGATCCTACCACGGATACGCAGTATTTT. It encodes CSARDPTTDTQYF.

In this sample, this clonotype turned up many times. V usage is TRBV11-2 and J usage is TRBJ2-7; the match to TRBD2 covers 11 bases. Germline V lookup: CDR1 SGHAT, CDR2 FQNNGV. V was pared by 1 base and J by 4 bases, with 6 bases of the junction left unmatched. CDR3 length equals 16 residues. This chain's CDR3 is CASSLVLAGVAYEQYF. The CDR3 region has the DNA TGTGCCAGCAGCTTAGTACTAGCGGGAGTTGCTTACGAGCAGTACTTC.

As regards this clonotype: A much bigger clone sits one base away, suggesting this may be a read error. In DNA, the CDR3 is TGTGCCAGCAACAAGGGTGGCACTGAAGCTTCCTTT. Translating it yields CASNKGGTEASF. This chain joins TRBV3-1 and TRBJ1-1; D gene unclear. Germline assignment: CDR1 LGHDT and CDR2 YNNKEL (reference sequence). The CDR3 runs to 12 residues.

This clonotype was detected many times. V gene TRBV2 combines with J gene TRBJ2-7; maybe TRBD2 (5 bases). V lost 1 base, J lost 5 bases, and 15 bases lay in between. Germline values: CDR1 SNHLY, CDR2 FYNNEI. CDR3 size: 15 residues. In nucleotides, the CDR3 is TGTGCCAGCAGTGAAGGACTAACGGGAACCGACGAGCAGTACTTC. Its protein is CASSEGLTGTDEQYF. Variable domain in full (rest from reference TRBV2 and TRBJ2-7): EPEVTQTPSHQVTQMGQEVILRCVPISNHLYFYWYRQILGQKVEFLVSFYNNEISEKSEIFDDQFSVERPDGSNFTLKIRSTKLEDSAMYFCASSEGLTGTDEQYFGPGTRLTVT.

The J gene is TRBJ2-4, the V gene TRBV7-6, with TRBD1 matching over 10 bases. The germline V gene has CDR1 SGHVS and CDR2 FNYEAQ. The V gene end was trimmed by 5 bases and the J gene end by 8 bases; junction bases not matched to a gene: 6. The length of the CDR3 is 14 residues. In DNA form, the CDR3 reads TGTGCCAGCAGCCCCGGGACAGGGGTGGACATTCAGTACTTC. Its translation: CASSPGTGVDIQYF.

This clonotype was seen repeatedly, ten times or more. The V call is TRBV30, the J call TRBJ2-3; possibly TRBD2 for D (5 bases). The CDR3 covers 12 residues. Germline CDR1 reads GTSNPN; CDR2 reads SVGIG (reference sequence). Trimming removed 1 base from V and 8 bases from J, with 10 bases in between. CDR3 in amino acids: CAWSGGRGTQYF. The CDR3, as DNA: TGTGCCTGGAGTGGAGGACGGGGTACGCAGTATTTT.

This rearrangement joins TRBV19 to TRBJ1-5, with TRBD1 identical over 10 bases. Germline assignment: CDR1 LNHDA and CDR2 SQIVND (reference sequence). The length of the CDR3 is 14 residues. J was trimmed by 7 bases and V by 10 bases; bases with no gene match: 10. CDR3 in DNA: TGTGCCACCACCGACAGGGGGCTGGGACAGCCCCAGCATTTT. Its translation is CATTDRGLGQPQHF.

This clonotype was counted only a few times. In DNA form, the CDR3 reads TGTGCCAGCAGCTACGGACAACTCCCTGGAAACACCATATATTTT. As protein: CASSYGQLPGNTIYF. The chain has TRBV5-5 and TRBJ1-3; D is possibly TRBD1 (5 bases). Trimming took 3 bases from V and 2 from J, leaving 12 bases between them. The CDR3 is made up of 15 amino acids. Germline V gene sequence: CDR1 SGHKS, CDR2 YYEKEE (reference sequence).

This clonotype was seen repeatedly, ten times or more. V and J are TRBV20-1 and TRBJ1-1, with TRBD1 as a possible D gene (5 bases). There are 11 residues in the CDR3. Germline V gene sequence: CDR1 DFQATT, CDR2 SNEGSKA (reference sequence). In DNA form, the CDR3 reads TGCAAAATCAGGGACAACACTGAAGCTTTCTTT. As protein: CKIRDNTEAFF.

The genes are TRBV7-3 and TRBJ2-1, with 7 bases identical to TRBD1. Germline V gene lookup returns CDR1 SGHTA and CDR2 FQGTGA. The trim removed 3 bases at V and 8 bases at J, leaving 10 bases unmatched. The CDR3 extends over 15 amino acids. In DNA form, the CDR3 reads TGTGCCAGCAGCTTGGGGGACAGCTTTTATGATGAGCAGTTCTTC. The encoded protein is CASSLGDSFYDEQFF.

Many counts were recorded for this clonotype. The V and J genes are TRBV28 and TRBJ2-7; 7 nucleotides line up with TRBD1. The J segment lost 2 bases and the V segment lost 6 bases, leaving 4 bases of the junction unmatched. The length of the CDR3 is 13 residues. In germline, CDR1 is MDHEN, CDR2 SYDVKM. In nucleotides, the CDR3 is TGTGCCAGCAGACAGACAGGGCCCTACGAGCAGTACTTC. Translated: CASRQTGPYEQYF. Looking up the rest from reference TRBV28 and TRBJ2-7 gives the full variable domain: DVKVTQSSRYLVKRTGEKVFLECVQDMDHENMFWYRQDPGLGLRLIYFSYDVKMKEKGDIPEGYSVSREKKERFSLILESASTNQTSMYLCASRQTGPYEQYFGPGTRLTVT.

This clonotype was found many times. CDR3 bases: TGTGCCAGCAGCTTGACGGGGACTAGCGGGAGGGCCCGATCCGGGGAGCTGTTTTTT. This encodes CASSLTGTSGRARSGELFF. V is TRBV7-3 and J is TRBJ2-2; TRBD2 agrees at 16 bases. Germline-derived CDR1 and CDR2 are SGHTA and FQGTGA. This CDR3 has 19 residues. After removal of 3 bases from V and 6 bases from J, the junction contained 10 bases not matched to a gene.

This clonotype was found a few times. This chain links TRBV24-1 with TRBJ2-3; 8 nucleotides align to TRBD1. The CDR3 is made up of 16 amino acids. Germline V gene sequence: CDR1 KGHDR, CDR2 SFDVKD. The J segment lost 3 bases and the V segment lost 3 bases, leaving 7 bases of the junction unmatched. The CDR3 bases are TGTGCCACCAGTGATCTAAACAGGGGGAGGACAGATACGCAGTATTTT. Amino acids: CATSDLNRGRTDTQYF.